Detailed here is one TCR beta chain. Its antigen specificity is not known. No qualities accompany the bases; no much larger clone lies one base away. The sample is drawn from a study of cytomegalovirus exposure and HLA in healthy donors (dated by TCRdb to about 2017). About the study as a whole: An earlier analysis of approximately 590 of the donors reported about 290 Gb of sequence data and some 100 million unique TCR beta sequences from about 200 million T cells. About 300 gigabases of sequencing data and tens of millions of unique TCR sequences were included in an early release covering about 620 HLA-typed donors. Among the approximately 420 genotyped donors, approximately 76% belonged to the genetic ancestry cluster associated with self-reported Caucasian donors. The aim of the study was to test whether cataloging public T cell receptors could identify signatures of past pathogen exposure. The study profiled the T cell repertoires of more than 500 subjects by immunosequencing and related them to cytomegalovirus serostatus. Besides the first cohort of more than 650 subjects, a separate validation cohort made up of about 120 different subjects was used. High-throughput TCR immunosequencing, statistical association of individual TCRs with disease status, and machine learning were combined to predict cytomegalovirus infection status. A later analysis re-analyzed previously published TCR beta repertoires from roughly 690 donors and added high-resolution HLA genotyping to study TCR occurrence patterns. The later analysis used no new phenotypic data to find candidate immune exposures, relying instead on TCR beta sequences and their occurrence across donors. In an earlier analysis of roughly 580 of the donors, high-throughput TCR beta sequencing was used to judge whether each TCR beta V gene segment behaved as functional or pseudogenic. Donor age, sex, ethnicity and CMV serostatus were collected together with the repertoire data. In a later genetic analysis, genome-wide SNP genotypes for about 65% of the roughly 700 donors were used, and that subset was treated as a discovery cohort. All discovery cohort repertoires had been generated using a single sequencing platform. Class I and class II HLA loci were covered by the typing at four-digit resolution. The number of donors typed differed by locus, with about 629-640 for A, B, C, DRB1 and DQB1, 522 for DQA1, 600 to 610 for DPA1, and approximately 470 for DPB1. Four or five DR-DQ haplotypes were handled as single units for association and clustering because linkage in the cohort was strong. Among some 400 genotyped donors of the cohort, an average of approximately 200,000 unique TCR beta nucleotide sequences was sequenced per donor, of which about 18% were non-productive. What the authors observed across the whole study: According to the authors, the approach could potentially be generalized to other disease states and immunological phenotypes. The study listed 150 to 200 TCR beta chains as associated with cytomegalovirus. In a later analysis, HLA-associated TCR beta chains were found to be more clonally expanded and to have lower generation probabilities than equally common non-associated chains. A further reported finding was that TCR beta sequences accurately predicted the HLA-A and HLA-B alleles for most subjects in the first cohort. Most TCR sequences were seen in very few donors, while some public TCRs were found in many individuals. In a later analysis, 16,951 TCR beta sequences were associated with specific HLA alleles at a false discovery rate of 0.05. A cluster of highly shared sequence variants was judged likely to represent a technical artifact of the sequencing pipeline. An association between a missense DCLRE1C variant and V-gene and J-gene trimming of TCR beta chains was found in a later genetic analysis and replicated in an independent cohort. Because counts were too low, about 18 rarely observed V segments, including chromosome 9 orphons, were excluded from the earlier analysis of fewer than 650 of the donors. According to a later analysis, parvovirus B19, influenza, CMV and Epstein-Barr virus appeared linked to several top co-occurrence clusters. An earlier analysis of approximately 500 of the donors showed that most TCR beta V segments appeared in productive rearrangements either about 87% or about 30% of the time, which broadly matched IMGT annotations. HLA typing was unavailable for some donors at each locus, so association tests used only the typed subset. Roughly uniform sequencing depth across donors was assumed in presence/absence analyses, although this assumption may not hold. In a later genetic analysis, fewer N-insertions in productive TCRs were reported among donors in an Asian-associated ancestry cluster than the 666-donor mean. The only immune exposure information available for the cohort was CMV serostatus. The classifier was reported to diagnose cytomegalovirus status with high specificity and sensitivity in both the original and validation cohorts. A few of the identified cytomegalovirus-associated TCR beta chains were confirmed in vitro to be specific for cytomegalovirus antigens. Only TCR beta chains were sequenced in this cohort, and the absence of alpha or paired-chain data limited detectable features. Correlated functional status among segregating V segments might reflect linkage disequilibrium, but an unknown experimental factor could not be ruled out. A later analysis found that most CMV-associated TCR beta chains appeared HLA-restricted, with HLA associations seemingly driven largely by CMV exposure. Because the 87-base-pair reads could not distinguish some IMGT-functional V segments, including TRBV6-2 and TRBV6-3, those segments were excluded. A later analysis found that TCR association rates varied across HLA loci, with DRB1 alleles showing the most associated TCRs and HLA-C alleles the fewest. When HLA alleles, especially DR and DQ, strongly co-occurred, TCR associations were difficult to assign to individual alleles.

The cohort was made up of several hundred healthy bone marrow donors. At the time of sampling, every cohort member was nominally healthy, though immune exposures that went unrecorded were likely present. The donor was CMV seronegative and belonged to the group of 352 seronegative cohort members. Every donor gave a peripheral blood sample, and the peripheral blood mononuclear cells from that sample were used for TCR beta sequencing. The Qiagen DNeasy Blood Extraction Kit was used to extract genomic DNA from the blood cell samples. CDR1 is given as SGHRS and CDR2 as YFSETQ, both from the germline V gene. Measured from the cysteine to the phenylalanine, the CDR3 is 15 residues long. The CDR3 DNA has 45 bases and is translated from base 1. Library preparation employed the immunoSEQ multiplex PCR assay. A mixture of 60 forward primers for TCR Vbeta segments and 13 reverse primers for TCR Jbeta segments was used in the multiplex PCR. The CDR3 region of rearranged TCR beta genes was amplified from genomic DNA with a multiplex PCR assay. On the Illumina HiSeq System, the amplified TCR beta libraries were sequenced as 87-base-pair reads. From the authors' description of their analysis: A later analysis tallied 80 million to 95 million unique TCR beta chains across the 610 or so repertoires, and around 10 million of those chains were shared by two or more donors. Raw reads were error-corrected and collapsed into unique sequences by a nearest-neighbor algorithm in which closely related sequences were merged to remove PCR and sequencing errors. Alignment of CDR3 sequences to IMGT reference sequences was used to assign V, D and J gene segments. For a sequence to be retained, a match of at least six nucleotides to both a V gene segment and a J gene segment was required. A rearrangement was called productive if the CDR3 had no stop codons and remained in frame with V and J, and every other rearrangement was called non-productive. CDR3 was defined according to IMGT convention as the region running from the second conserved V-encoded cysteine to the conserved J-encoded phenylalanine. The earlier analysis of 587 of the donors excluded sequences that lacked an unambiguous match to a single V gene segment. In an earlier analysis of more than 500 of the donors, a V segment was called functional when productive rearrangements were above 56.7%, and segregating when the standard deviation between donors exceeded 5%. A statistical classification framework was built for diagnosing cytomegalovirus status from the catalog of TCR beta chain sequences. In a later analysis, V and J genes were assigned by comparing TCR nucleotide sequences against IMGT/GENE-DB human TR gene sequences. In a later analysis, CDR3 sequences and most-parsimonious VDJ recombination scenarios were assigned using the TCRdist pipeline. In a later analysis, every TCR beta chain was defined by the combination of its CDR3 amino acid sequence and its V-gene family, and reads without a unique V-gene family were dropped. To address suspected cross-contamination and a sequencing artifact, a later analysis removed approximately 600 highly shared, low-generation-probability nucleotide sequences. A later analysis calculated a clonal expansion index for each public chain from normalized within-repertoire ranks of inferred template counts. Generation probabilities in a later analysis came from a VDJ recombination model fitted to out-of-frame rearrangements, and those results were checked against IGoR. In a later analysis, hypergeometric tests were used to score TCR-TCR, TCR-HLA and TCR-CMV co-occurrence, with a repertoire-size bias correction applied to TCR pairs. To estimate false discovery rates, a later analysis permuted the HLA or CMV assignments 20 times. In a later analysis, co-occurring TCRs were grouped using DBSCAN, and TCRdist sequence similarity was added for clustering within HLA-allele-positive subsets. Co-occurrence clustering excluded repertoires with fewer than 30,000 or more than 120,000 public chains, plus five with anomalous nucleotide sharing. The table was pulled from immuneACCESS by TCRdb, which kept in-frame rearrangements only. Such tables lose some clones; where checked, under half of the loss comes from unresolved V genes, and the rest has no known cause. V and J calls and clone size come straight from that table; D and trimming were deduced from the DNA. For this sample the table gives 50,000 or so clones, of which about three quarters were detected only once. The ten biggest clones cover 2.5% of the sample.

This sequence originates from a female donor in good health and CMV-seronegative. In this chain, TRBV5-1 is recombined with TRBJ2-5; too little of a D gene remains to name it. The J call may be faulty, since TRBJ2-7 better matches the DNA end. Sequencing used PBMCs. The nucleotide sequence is TGCGCCAGCAGCTTGGTAGACATGAGCTCCTACGAGCAGTACTTC. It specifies CASSLVDMSSYEQYF.